The clone carrying this TCR beta chain appeared many times. Trimming cost V 7 bases and J 9 bases, with 18 bases left between them. The CDR3 contains 14 residues. CDR1 and CDR2 from the germline V gene are LNHDA and SQIVND (reference sequence). These data belong to a study of molecular identifiers for immune sequencing clone quantification. TCRdb ran MiXCR on the PCR reads and lists one entry per CDR3 protein. Of over 35,000 distinct CDR3 sequences listed, approximately 22% were seen once; the top ten hold approximately 0.89%. Sequenced input: naive CD8+ T cells from blood, with Jurkat cell RNA spiked in. Subset specified: FACS-sorted CD8+CD4-CCR7+CD45RA+ naive T cells. The sequence was obtained from a human donor in good health. Some libraries in this study had Jurkat cell RNA spiked in. The chain recombines TRBV19 with TRBJ2-2, with unresolved D. The DNA for the CDR3 is TGTGCCAGTACGGCAGCCGGGCCCTACCGGGAGCTGTTTTTT. Translating it yields CASTAAGPYRELFF.